Listed below are T cell receptor beta chains from one sample, sequenced in a study of T cell repertoires in cytomegalovirus infection. TCRdb reprocessed the reads with MiXCR, giving one entry per CDR3 protein. The sample lists 75,000 to 100,000 distinct CDR3 sequences; approximately 43% were seen once. These receptors have no known antigen. The sequencing used CD8+ T cells from cultured PBMCs, collected from culture after CMV antigen stimulation. Receptor source: a human donor in good health (CMV status not recorded). Some clones in this sample may be carry-over from other donors' samples. Each CDR3 is given with its conserved first and last residue. The D gene is left open where the match is weak. Clone size, where shown, is once, few, many, or a class for clones that have expanded.

>13|TRBJ2-1|-|-|TRBV9
CASSAGLINEQFF
TGTGCCAGCAGCGCAGGACTTATCAATGAGCAGTTCTTC
>14|TRBJ1-4|-|-|TRBV6-1
CASSGYGIYEKLFF
TGTGCCAGCAGTGGATACGGGATCTATGAAAAACTGTTTTTT
>12|TRBJ1-1|many|-|TRBV6-2/TRBV6-3
CASSYPTPHAFF
TGTGCCAGCAGTTACCCCACCCCGCACGCTTTCTTT
>15|TRBJ2-2|few|TRBD2|TRBV7-6
CASSLGRGDTGELFF
TGTGCCAGCAGCTTAGGGCGGGGGGACACCGGGGAGCTGTTTTTT
>17|TRBJ1-2|-|-|TRBV7-9
CASSLKVVDIRNYGYTF
TGTGCCAGCAGCTTAAAAGTAGTGGACATTCGTAACTATGGCTACACCTTC
>16|TRBJ1-1|-|-|TRBV5-1
CASSQTTLGLNTEAFF
TGCGCCAGCAGCCAAACGACCCTCGGGCTGAACACTGAAGCTTTCTTT
>17|TRBJ2-7|-|-|TRBV6-5
CASSSLLVAGFLYEQYF
TGTGCCAGCAGCTCCCTTTTGGTAGCTGGTTTCCTCTACGAGCAGTACTTC
>13|TRBJ1-2|-|TRBD1|TRBV6-1
CASSTGVVNGYTF
TGTGCCAGCAGTACAGGGGTAGTCAATGGCTACACCTTC
>14|TRBJ1-4|once|-|TRBV7-2
CASRPYPLEEKLFF
TGTGCCAGCAGGCCCTATCCCCTCGAAGAAAAACTGTTTTTT
>18|TRBJ2-3|-|-|TRBV4-1
CASSHRGDGRNPSVGQYF
TGCGCCAGCAGCCACCGGGGAGATGGCAGGAACCCCTCCGTTGGGCAGTATTTT
>15|TRBJ1-5|-|-|TRBV19
CASSMLGGWREPQHF
TGTGCCAGTAGTATGCTGGGGGGATGGAGGGAGCCCCAGCATTTT
>16|TRBJ2-7|-|TRBD2|TRBV27
CASSLWASGVSYEQYF
TGTGCCAGCAGTTTATGGGCTAGCGGGGTCTCCTACGAGCAGTACTTC
>15|TRBJ1-2|-|-|TRBV7-1
CASSHSGNSGNGYTF
TGTGCCAGCAGCCACAGTGGGAACAGCGGCAATGGCTACACCTTC
>19|TRBJ1-3|-|-|TRBV7-8
CASSLTARRGTGSGNTIYF
TGTGCCAGCAGCCTAACCGCGAGGCGGGGAACAGGATCTGGAAACACCATATATTTT
>16|TRBJ2-5|few|TRBD2|TRBV12-3/TRBV12-4
CASSSSSGGAKETQYF
TGTGCCAGCAGTTCTTCTAGCGGGGGGGCGAAAGAGACCCAGTACTTC
>18|TRBJ2-3|-|TRBD1|TRBV19
CASSIVASGTAYTDTQYF
TGTGCCAGTAGTATAGTTGCGAGTGGGACAGCTTACACAGATACGCAGTATTTT
>14|TRBJ2-1|-|TRBD2|TRBV7-3
CASSRTSGRDEQFF
TGTGCCAGCAGCCGGACTAGCGGGAGGGATGAGCAGTTCTTC
>15|TRBJ2-3|-|TRBD2|TRBV29-1
CSVEDVLAATDTQYF
TGCAGCGTTGAAGATGTCCTAGCGGCCACAGATACGCAGTATTTT
>15|TRBJ2-1|-|TRBD1|TRBV15
CATSTTGDSDNEQFF
TGTGCCACCAGCACGACAGGGGATAGCGACAATGAGCAGTTCTTC
>14|TRBJ1-2|-|TRBD1|TRBV7-6
CASSMGQGDYGYTF
TGTGCCAGCAGCATGGGACAGGGGGACTATGGCTACACCTTC
>17|TRBJ2-3|-|-|TRBV6-1
CASSPRDDHSSTDTQYF
TGTGCCAGCAGTCCCAGGGACGACCATTCTAGCACAGATACGCAGTATTTT
>12|TRBJ1-6|-|-|TRBV28
CASRHNNSPLHF
TGTGCCTCGAGACATAATAATTCACCCCTCCACTTT
>13|TRBJ1-1|-|-|TRBV4-1
CASSQDSRMKAFF
TGCGCCAGCAGCCAAGATTCCAGGATGAAAGCTTTCTTT
>17|TRBJ2-1|few|-|TRBV7-8
CASSLGLGPLLYNEQFF
TGTGCCAGCAGCTTAGGTCTAGGCCCACTCTTATACAATGAGCAGTTCTTC
>17|TRBJ1-3|-|-|TRBV7-2
CASSLDWISSSGNTIYF
TGTGCCAGCAGCCTTGATTGGATCAGCTCCTCTGGAAACACCATATATTTT
>16|TRBJ2-2|-|TRBD2|TRBV7-3
CASSLPSSGGTGELFF
TGTGCCAGCAGCTTACCCTCTAGCGGGGGAACCGGGGAGCTGTTTTTT
>16|TRBJ1-2|-|-|TRBV6-8
CASSYRQTNANYGYTF
TGTGCCAGCAGTTACCGACAGACAAATGCTAACTATGGCTACACCTTC
>17|TRBJ2-5|-|TRBD2|TRBV27
CASSSRGTSAVQETQYF
TGTGCCAGCAGTTCAAGGGGGACTAGCGCCGTTCAAGAGACCCAGTACTTC
>13|TRBJ2-7|few|TRBD1|TRBV4-1
CASSPLGTAEQYF
TGCGCCAGCAGCCCCCTGGGGACAGCCGAGCAGTACTTC
>15|TRBJ2-7|-|-|TRBV6-5
CASSYKPGQLYEQYF
TGTGCCAGCAGTTACAAACCGGGACAACTCTACGAGCAGTACTTC
>14|TRBJ2-3|-|-|TRBV7-2
CVSNRVLDTDTQYF
TGTGTCAGCAACAGGGTATTGGACACAGATACGCAGTATTTT
>15|TRBJ2-1|-|TRBD2|TRBV7-3
CASSSAGGAPNEQFF
TGTGCCAGCAGCTCCGCGGGGGGGGCCCCCAATGAGCAGTTCTTC
>15|TRBJ2-1|-|-|TRBV19
CASSIVPLRFNEQFF
TGTGCCAGTAGTATAGTCCCACTTCGATTTAATGAGCAGTTCTTC
>15|TRBJ2-7|-|TRBD1|TRBV6-8
CASRDTTGGNYEQYF
TGTGCCAGCAGAGATACGACAGGGGGAAACTACGAGCAGTACTTC
>15|TRBJ2-7|many|-|TRBV7-9
CASSPSLIGVLEQYF
TGTGCCAGCAGCCCTAGCCTTATAGGAGTCTTGGAGCAGTACTTC
>15|TRBJ2-7|-|-|TRBV7-6
CASSPRAGISYEQYF
TGTGCCAGCAGCCCCCGGGCAGGGATCTCCTACGAGCAGTACTTC
>22|TRBJ2-2|-|TRBD2|TRBV6-5
CASSYHTLGGRLAGGPTGELFF
TGTGCCAGCAGTTACCACACCCTGGGGGGGAGACTAGCGGGAGGGCCTACCGGGGAGCTGTTTTTT
>12|TRBJ2-1|-|-|TRBV19
CASIGEGDEQFF
TGTGCCAGTATAGGAGAAGGGGATGAGCAGTTCTTC
>15|TRBJ2-3|-|TRBD2|TRBV7-9
CASSLVAGVADTQYF
TGTGCCAGCAGCCTCGTAGCGGGGGTTGCAGATACGCAGTATTTT
>15|TRBJ1-5|-|-|TRBV7-8
CASSLGSSNYQPQHF
TGTGCCAGCAGCTTAGGGTCCTCGAATTATCAGCCCCAGCATTTT
>16|TRBJ1-1|-|-|TRBV7-6
CASSSRGGDQNTEAFF
TGTGCCAGCAGCTCCAGGGGTGGCGACCAAAACACTGAAGCTTTCTTT
>15|TRBJ2-5|few|TRBD1|TRBV25-1
CASSGSQGAGETQYF
TGTGCCAGCAGTGGCTCCCAGGGGGCGGGAGAGACCCAGTACTTC
>17|TRBJ2-1|-|TRBD2|TRBV7-8
CASSKLGTSGKGYEQFF
TGTGCCAGCAGCAAACTGGGGACTAGCGGGAAGGGATATGAGCAGTTCTTC
>14|TRBJ2-7|-|-|TRBV7-9
CASSATEGIYEQYF
TGTGCCAGCAGCGCCACAGAGGGGATCTACGAGCAGTACTTC